The entry below describes one TCR beta chain. One entry per CDR3 protein, without DNA, is what TCRdb gives after re-calling the 5' RACE reads. The specimen's table records some 190,000 distinct CDR3 sequences. This sample stems from a study of monozygotic twins with inflammatory bowel disease. The germline V gene encodes CDR1 SGHTA and CDR2 FQGNSA. This CDR3 spans 17 amino acids. The source material was blood. This chain uses TRBV7-2 with TRBJ2-2; TCRdb names TRBD2, which stays unverified in the absence of DNA. The receptor comes from a human donor with ulcerative colitis or Crohn's disease, or a healthy co-twin of an affected twin (not recorded which). The CDR3 loop reads CASSRPLGLADTGELFF. Filled out from reference TRBV7-2 and TRBJ2-2, the complete variable domain reads GAGVSQSPSNKVTEKGKDVELRCDPISGHTALYWYRQSLGQGLEFLIYFQGNSAPDKSGLPSDRFSAERTGGSVSTLTIQRTQQEDSAVYLCASSRPLGLADTGELFFGEGSRLTVL.